The clone carrying this TCR beta chain was observed at least ten times. The data derive from a study of T cells in Graves' hyperthyroidism and ophthalmopathy. RNA transcripts were the template for amplifying TCR beta CDR3 regions. HTBI primers were the set used in a first-round RT-PCR of the TCR CDR3. One entry per CDR3 protein, called by TCRdb with MiXCR from the multiplex PCR reads. The table lists about 180,000 distinct CDR3 sequences, about 9.4% of them singletons. Germline CDR1 DFQATT, CDR2 SNEGSKA (reference sequence). The CDR3 covers 15 residues. V was cut by 2 bases and J by 3 bases, with 15 bases left in between.

This receptor was obtained from a woman aged 18-29 years with Graves' hyperthyroidism that later progressed to Graves' ophthalmopathy. This chain joins TRBV20-1 and TRBJ2-3, with D unresolved. Sequenced sample: blood. The CDR3 is CSARLLILPTDTQYF. In DNA, the CDR3 is TGCAGTGCTAGATTATTAATCCTTCCTACAGATACGCAGTATTTT.